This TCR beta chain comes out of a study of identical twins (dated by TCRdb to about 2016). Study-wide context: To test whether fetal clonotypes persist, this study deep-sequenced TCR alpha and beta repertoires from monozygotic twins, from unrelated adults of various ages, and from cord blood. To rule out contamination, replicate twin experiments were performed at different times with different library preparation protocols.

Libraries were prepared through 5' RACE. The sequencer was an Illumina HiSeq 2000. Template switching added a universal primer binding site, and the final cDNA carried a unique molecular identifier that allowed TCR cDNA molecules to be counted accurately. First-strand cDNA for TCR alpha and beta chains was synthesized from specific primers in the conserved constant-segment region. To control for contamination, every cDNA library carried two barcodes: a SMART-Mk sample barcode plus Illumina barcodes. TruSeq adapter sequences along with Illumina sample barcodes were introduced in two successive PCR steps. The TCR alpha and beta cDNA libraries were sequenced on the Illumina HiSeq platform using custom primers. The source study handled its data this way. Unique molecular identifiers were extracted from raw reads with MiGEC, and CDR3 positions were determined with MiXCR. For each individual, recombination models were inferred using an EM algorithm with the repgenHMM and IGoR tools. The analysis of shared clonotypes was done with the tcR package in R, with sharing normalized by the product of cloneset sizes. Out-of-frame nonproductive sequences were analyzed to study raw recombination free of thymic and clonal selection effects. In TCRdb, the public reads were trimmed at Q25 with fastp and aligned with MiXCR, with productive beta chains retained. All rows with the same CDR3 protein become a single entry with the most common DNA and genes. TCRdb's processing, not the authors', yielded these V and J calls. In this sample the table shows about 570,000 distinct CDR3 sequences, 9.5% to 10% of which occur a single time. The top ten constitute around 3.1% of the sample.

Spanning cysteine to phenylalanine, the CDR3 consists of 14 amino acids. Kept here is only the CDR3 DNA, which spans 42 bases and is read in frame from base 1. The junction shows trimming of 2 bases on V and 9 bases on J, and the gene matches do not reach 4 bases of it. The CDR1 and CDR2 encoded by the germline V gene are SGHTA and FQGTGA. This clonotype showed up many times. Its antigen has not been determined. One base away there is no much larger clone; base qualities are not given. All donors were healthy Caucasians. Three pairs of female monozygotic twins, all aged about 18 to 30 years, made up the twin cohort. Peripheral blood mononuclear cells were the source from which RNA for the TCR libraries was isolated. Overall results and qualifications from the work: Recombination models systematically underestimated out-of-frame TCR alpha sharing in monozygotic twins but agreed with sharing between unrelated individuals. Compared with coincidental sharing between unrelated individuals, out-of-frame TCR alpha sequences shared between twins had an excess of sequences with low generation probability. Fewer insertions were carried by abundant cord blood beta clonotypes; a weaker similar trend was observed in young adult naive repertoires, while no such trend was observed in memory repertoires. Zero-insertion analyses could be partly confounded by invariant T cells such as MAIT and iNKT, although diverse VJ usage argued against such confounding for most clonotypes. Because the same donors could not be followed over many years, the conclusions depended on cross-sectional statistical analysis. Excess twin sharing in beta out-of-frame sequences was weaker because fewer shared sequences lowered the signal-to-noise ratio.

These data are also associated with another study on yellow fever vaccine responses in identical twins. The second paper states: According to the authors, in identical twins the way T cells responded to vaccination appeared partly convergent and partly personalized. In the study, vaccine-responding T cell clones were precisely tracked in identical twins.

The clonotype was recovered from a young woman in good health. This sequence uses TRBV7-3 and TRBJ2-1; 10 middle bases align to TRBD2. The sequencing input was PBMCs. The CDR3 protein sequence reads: CASSLLAGVAEQFF. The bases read TGTGCCAGCAGCTTACTAGCGGGGGTTGCTGAGCAGTTCTTC.